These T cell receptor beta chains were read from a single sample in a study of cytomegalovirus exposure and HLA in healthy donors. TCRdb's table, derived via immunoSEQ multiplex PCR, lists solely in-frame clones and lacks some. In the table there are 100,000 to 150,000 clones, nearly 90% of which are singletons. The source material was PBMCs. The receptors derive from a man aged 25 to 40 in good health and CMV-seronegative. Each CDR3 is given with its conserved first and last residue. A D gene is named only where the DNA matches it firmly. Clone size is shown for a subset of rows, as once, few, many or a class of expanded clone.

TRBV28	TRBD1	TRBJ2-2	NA	TGTGCCAGCCGACAGGGGGGCACCGGGGAGCTGTTTTTT	CASRQGGTGELFF
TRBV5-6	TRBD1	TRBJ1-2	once	TGTGCCAGCAGCCCGTGGACAGGGGTTGGGTATGGCTACACCTTC	CASSPWTGVGYGYTF
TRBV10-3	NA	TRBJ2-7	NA	TGTGCCATCAGTGTCCGGGACACCACATACGAGCAGTACTTC	CAISVRDTTYEQYF
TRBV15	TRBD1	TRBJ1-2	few	TGTGCCACCAGCTCGCAGGGGGCGGGTGGCTACACCTTC	CATSSQGAGGYTF
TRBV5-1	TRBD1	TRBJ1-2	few	TGCGCCAGCAGCCCGGACAGGACAGCCTATGGCTACACCTTC	CASSPDRTAYGYTF
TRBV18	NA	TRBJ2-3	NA	TGTGCCAGCTCCCCCCGGGATTCAGATACGCAGTATTTT	CASSPRDSDTQYF
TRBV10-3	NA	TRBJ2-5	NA	TGTGCCATCACTCGGGGGGCGTGGGAGACCCAGTACTTC	CAITRGAWETQYF
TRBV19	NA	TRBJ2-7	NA	TGTGCCAGTAGCGCTTCCAGCTCCTACGAGCAGTACTTC	CASSASSSYEQYF
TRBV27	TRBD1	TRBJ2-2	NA	TGTGCCGGCCCGGGACAGGGTTCGAACACCGGGGAGCTGTTTTTT	CAGPGQGSNTGELFF
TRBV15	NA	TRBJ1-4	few	TGTGCCACCTCGGAGGTTTTCTCTAATGAAAAACTGTTTTTT	CATSEVFSNEKLFF
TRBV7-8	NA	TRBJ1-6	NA	TGTGCCAGCAGCTTAGCCAATACAGGGATCCGGAATTCACCCCTCCACTTT	CASSLANTGIRNSPLHF
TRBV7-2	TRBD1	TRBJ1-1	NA	TGTGCCAGCAGCTTATGGGCTCGAACGTGGGAGACAGGGCGCAATGAAGCTTTCTTT	CASSLWARTWETGRNEAFF
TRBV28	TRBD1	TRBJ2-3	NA	TGTGCCAGCAGTCCGACGGGACAGGGGTTGTCAGATACGCAGTATTTT	CASSPTGQGLSDTQYF
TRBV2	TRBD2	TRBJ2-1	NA	TGTGCCAGCAGTGAAGCGCCCCCTAGCGGGGGGGCCGGGCAGTTCTTC	CASSEAPPSGGAGQFF
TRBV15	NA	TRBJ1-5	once	TGTGCCACCAGCAGAGAGCGGATTAGCAATCAGCCCCAGCATTTT	CATSRERISNQPQHF
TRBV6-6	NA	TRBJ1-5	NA	TGTGCCAGCAGTTCCCGGGGGGGTGGTCAGCCCCAGCATTTT	CASSSRGGGQPQHF
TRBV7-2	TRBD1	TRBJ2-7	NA	TGTGCCAGCAGCGCCCAAGGGGGCGGACAGGGTTACGAGCAGTACTTC	CASSAQGGGQGYEQYF
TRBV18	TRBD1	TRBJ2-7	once	TGTGCCAGCTCACTTGCGGGACAGGGGGGCTACGAGCAGTACTTC	CASSLAGQGGYEQYF
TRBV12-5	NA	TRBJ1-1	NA	TGTGCTAGTGGTTTGGACCGCGTTTCCCCAGGGTTCCGAACTGAAGCTTTCTTT	CASGLDRVSPGFRTEAFF
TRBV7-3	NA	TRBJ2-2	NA	TGTGCCAGCAGCTTACCTGGGGGGGCGCGAGCCGGGGAGCTGTTTTTT	CASSLPGGARAGELFF
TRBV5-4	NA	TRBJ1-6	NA	TGTGCCAGCAGCTTGACAGGGTTTCGCACAAAAAATTCACCCCTCCACTTT	CASSLTGFRTKNSPLHF
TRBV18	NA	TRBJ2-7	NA	TGTGCCAGCTCACCAAGGGGTCCCCCCTACGAGCAGTACTTC	CASSPRGPPYEQYF
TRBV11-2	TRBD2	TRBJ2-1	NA	TGTGCCAGCAGCTTGAGGCGGGGGGGCCCCCCCTACAATGAGCAGTTCTTC	CASSLRRGGPPYNEQFF
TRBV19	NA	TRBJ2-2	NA	TGTGCCAGTAGTATAGACAGGGGCGCCACCGGGGAGCTGTTTTTT	CASSIDRGATGELFF
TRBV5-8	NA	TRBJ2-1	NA	TGTGCCAGCAGCTTGGTAGTGAATGAGCAGTTCTTC	CASSLVVNEQFF
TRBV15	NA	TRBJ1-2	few	TGTGCCACCAGCAGAGATGTTGCAGCGAGATCCTATGGCTACACCTTC	CATSRDVAARSYGYTF
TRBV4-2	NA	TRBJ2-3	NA	TGTGCCAGCAGCTTCGGAGGGGCAGAGAGCATTAGCACAGATACGCAGTATTTT	CASSFGGAESISTDTQYF
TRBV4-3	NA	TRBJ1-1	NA	TGCGCCAGCAGCCCTTCACTGGGCAGTACGGACACTGAAGCTTTCTTT	CASSPSLGSTDTEAFF
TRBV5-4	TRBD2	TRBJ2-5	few	TGTGCCAGCAGCTTCCGCGGGGGGGGCCAAGAGACCCAGTACTTC	CASSFRGGGQETQYF
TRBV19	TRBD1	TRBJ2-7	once	TGTGCCAGTAGCAGGGGGCATGACGAGCAGTACTTC	CASSRGHDEQYF
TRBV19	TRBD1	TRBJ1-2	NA	TGTGCCAGTAGTATCCAGGACAGGGGCGCCTATGGCTACACCTTC	CASSIQDRGAYGYTF
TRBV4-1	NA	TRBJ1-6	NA	TGCGCCAGCAGCCAGAGGGACAAAAATAATTCACCCCTCCACTTT	CASSQRDKNNSPLHF
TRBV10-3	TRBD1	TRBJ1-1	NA	TGTGCCATCAGTGAGTCTGGCGGGACAGGGTACACTGAAGCTTTCTTT	CAISESGGTGYTEAFF
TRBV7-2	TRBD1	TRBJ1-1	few	TGTGCCAGCAGCGCCTACAGGGGCACTGAAGCTTTCTTT	CASSAYRGTEAFF
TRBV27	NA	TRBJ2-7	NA	TGTGCCAGCAGTTTTGCAGGGGACCTCTACGAGCAGTACTTC	CASSFAGDLYEQYF
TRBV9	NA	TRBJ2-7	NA	TGTGCCAGCAGCGGGGTAGGGGACTACGAGCAGTACTTC	CASSGVGDYEQYF
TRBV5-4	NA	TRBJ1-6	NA	TGTGCCAGCAGCGGCGCGGGCCATGCGACTTCACCCCTCCACTTT	CASSGAGHATSPLHF
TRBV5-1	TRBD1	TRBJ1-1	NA	TGCGCCAGCAGCCCCGGACAGGAGGAAACTGAAGCTTTCTTT	CASSPGQEETEAFF
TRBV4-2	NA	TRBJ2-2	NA	TGTGCCAGCAGCTCACCCAGGGTACCAGGCGGGGAGCTGTTTTTT	CASSSPRVPGGELFF
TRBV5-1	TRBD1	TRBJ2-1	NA	TGCGCCAGCGGACAGGGGGTATTCTACAATGAGCAGTTCTTC	CASGQGVFYNEQFF
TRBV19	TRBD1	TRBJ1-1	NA	TGTGCCAGTAGTATAGCCCCCCAGGGGGGAACTGAAGCTTTCTTT	CASSIAPQGGTEAFF
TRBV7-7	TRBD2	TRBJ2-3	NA	TGTGCTAGCAGCCTAGCGGTGGGGCCGGCAGATACGCAGTATTTT	CASSLAVGPADTQYF
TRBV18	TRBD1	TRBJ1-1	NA	TGTGCCAGCACAATGACAGGGGAGAATCCTGAAGCTTTCTTT	CASTMTGENPEAFF
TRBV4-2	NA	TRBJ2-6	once	TGTGCCAGCAGCCAAGACAGGGGGGCTTACTCTGGGGCCAACGTCCTGACTTTC	CASSQDRGAYSGANVLTF
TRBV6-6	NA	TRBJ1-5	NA	TGTGCCAGCAGTACTCCACAGGGAAGCAATCAGCCCCAGCATTTT	CASSTPQGSNQPQHF
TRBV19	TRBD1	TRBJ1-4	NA	TGTGCCAGCCGGGACAGGGACGCGGCTAATGAAAAACTGTTTTTT	CASRDRDAANEKLFF
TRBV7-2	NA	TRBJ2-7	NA	TGTGCCAGCAGCCCCGCCGGGGGGCCCTACGAGCAGTACTTC	CASSPAGGPYEQYF
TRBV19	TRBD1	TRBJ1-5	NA	TGTGCCAGTGGCTGGACAGGGTTCCAGCCCCAGCATTTT	CASGWTGFQPQHF
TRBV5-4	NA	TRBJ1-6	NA	TGTGCCAGCAGCTTGGGAGGCACCCGGCGGAATTCACCCCTCCACTTT	CASSLGGTRRNSPLHF
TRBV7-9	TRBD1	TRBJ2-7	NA	TGTGCCAGCAGCTTATTAGGGACAGGGTACGAGCAGTACTTC	CASSLLGTGYEQYF